This T cell receptor beta chain was found in a study of technical replicates of blood from several donors. Trimming stripped 5 bases from V and 2 bases from J, with 9 bases between. Germline loops: CDR1 PRHDT, CDR2 FYEKMQ (reference sequence). The CDR3 extends over 13 amino acids. The repertoire was sequenced with immunoSEQ multiplex PCR; TCRdb's copy has only in-frame clones and lacks some. The top ten hold about 5.1% of the sample, which has around 69,000 clones, 75% to 90% seen once. The receptor comes from a human donor in good health. Some clones in this sample may be carry-over from other donors' samples. This chain links TRBV13 with TRBJ1-1, with D hard to call. The sample was PBMCs. CDR3 sequence (DNA): TGTGCCAGCAGCCCCCGCGTTAACACTGAAGCTTTCTTT. Translation: CASSPRVNTEAFF.